The rows below give T cell receptor beta chains drawn from one sample of a study of T-cell reconstitution after alpha-beta-depleted transplantation in children. TCRdb reprocessed the PCR reads with MiXCR, giving one entry per CDR3 protein. The data show roughly 570,000 distinct CDR3 sequences, roughly a quarter seen once. The sequencing used PBMCs, collected before TCRalphabeta/CD19-depleted stem cell transplant. The receptor set was obtained from a boy less than two years old with Wiskott-Aldrich syndrome, due to receive a stem cell transplant. CDR3s include the opening cysteine and the closing phenylalanine or tryptophan. The order of the fields is D gene, clone size, V gene, J gene, CDR3 protein, CDR3 DNA. D genes are given only for firm matches. Where a row states a size, it is once, few, many or the class of an expanded clone; other rows omit it.

d_gene: TRBD2
abundance: .
v_gene: TRBV9
j_gene: TRBJ2-7
CDR3aa: CASSAYAGTSGSEQYF
CDR3nt: TGTGCCAGCAGCGCATACGCCGGGACTAGCGGGAGTGAGCAGTACTTC

d_gene: .
abundance: many
v_gene: TRBV28
j_gene: TRBJ2-7
CDR3aa: CASSFLIQGFRYEQYF
CDR3nt: TGTGCCAGCAGTTTTTTGATACAGGGCTTTCGGTACGAGCAGTACTTC

d_gene: .
abundance: .
v_gene: TRBV20-1
j_gene: TRBJ1-5
CDR3aa: CSARDPTGWGPQHF
CDR3nt: TGCAGTGCTAGAGATCCCACAGGCTGGGGTCCCCAGCATTTT

d_gene: .
abundance: .
v_gene: TRBV5-6
j_gene: TRBJ2-7
CDR3aa: CASSHESYEQYF
CDR3nt: TGTGCCAGCAGCCACGAATCCTACGAGCAGTACTTC

d_gene: .
abundance: .
v_gene: TRBV3-1
j_gene: TRBJ2-3
CDR3aa: CASSHFTDTQYF
CDR3nt: TGTGCCAGCAGCCACTTCACAGATACGCAGTATTTT

d_gene: .
abundance: once
v_gene: TRBV5-4
j_gene: TRBJ2-3
CDR3aa: CASSPRTNLDTQYF
CDR3nt: TGTGCCAGCAGTCCCCGGACTAACCTAGATACGCAGTATTTT

d_gene: TRBD2
abundance: many
v_gene: TRBV11-2
j_gene: TRBJ2-5
CDR3aa: CASSPGLAETQYF
CDR3nt: TGTGCCAGCAGCCCTGGACTAGCAGAGACCCAGTACTTC

d_gene: TRBD2
abundance: few
v_gene: TRBV4-2
j_gene: TRBJ2-1
CDR3aa: CASSQEGTRVVNEQFF
CDR3nt: TGTGCCAGCAGCCAAGAAGGGACTAGGGTAGTGAATGAGCAGTTCTTC

d_gene: .
abundance: few
v_gene: TRBV14
j_gene: TRBJ1-1
CDR3aa: CASSQVDRTEAFF
CDR3nt: TGTGCCAGCAGCCAAGTTGATCGGACTGAAGCTTTCTTT

d_gene: .
abundance: .
v_gene: TRBV12-3/TRBV12-4
j_gene: TRBJ2-1
CDR3aa: CASSSSFGEQFF
CDR3nt: TGTGCCAGCAGTTCTAGCTTTGGTGAGCAGTTCTTC

d_gene: .
abundance: few
v_gene: TRBV6-5
j_gene: TRBJ1-1
CDR3aa: CASRDWGEAFF
CDR3nt: TGTGCCAGCAGGGATTGGGGGGAAGCTTTCTTT

d_gene: .
abundance: few
v_gene: TRBV9
j_gene: TRBJ2-7
CDR3aa: CASSPRASEPYEQYF
CDR3nt: TGTGCCAGCAGCCCAAGAGCTAGCGAGCCCTACGAGCAGTACTTC

d_gene: .
abundance: .
v_gene: TRBV3-1
j_gene: TRBJ1-2
CDR3aa: CASSQVLGDGYTF
CDR3nt: TGTGCCAGCAGCCAAGTCCTCGGGGACGGCTACACCTTC